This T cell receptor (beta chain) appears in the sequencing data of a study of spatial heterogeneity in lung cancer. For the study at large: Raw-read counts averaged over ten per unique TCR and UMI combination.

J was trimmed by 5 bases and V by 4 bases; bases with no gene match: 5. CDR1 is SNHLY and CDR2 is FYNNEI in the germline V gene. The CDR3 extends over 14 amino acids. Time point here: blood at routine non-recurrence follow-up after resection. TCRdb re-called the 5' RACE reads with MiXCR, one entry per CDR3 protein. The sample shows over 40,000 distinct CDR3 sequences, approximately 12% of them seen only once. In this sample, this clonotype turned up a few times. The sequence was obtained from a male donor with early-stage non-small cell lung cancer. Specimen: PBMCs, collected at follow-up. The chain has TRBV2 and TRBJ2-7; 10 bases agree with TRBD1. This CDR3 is CASSVDRGPDEQYF. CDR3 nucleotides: TGTGCCAGCAGTGTCGACAGGGGGCCGGACGAGCAGTACTTC.